One sample yielded the 18 T cell receptor beta chains listed below, sequenced in a study of control samples from healthy donors and cancer patients (dated by TCRdb to 2018 to 2021). Library preparation employed the immunoSEQ multiplex PCR assay. This is the immuneACCESS table as TCRdb keeps it, with only in-frame sequences that have V and J called. A part of the clones is gone; compared with another copy, unresolved V genes explain less than half, and the rest is unexplained. The sample table records some 58,000 clones; about 89% of these occur just once. The biggest ten clones account for about an eighth of the sample. Source material: PBMCs. Every receptor here comes from an older woman with lung cancer.

The CDR3 coding sequence is TGTGCCAGCGTTCTATCGGGCAAGAACACTGAAGCTTTCTTT. Amino acid sequence: CASVLSGKNTEAFF. The chain carries TRBV6-5 and TRBJ1-1; D uncertain. V lost 8 bases and J 1 base, leaving 14 bases between the germline ends. This CDR3 has 14 amino acids. The germline CDR1 and CDR2 sequences are MNHEY and SVGAGI.

This clone was recorded only once. The chain combines TRBV6-1 with TRBJ2-1, with no clear D. The V gene lost 0 bases and the J gene lost 7 bases, with 10 bases spanning the gap. The CDR3 length is 14 residues. Germline loops: CDR1 MNHNS, CDR2 SASEGT. CDR3 loop: CASSEAPPGNEQFF. Written as DNA, the CDR3 is TGTGCCAGCAGTGAAGCCCCCCCCGGGAATGAGCAGTTCTTC.

This clone came up a few times. The chain joins TRBV2 to TRBJ2-7, with a tentative D call TRBD1 (6 bases). The CDR3 totals 12 residues. CDR1 and CDR2 from the germline V gene are SNHLY and FYNNEI. V was trimmed by 5 bases and J by 7 bases, leaving 12 bases between them. The CDR3 DNA sequence: TGTGCCAGCAGTTGGACAGAATGGGAGCAGTACTTC. Its protein product is CASSWTEWEQYF.

This clone was seen just once. The chain carries TRBV5-1 and TRBJ2-7; D not certain. Between the trimmed V and J ends, which lost 1 base and 5 bases, there was a span of 10 bases. The CDR3 has 13 residues. Germline CDR1 is SGHRS and CDR2 is YFSETQ. CDR3 sequence: CASSLYGENEQYF. The CDR3 nucleotides are TGCGCCAGCAGCTTGTACGGTGAGAACGAGCAGTACTTC.

The chain employs TRBV7-3 and TRBJ2-7; possibly TRBD2 for D (6 bases). The V end was cut by 4 bases, the J end by 0 bases, with 10 bases between. CDR3 length equals 14 residues. Germline loops: CDR1 SGHTA, CDR2 FQGTGA. The CDR3 here is CASSSSGSSYEQYF. The DNA for the CDR3 is TGTGCCAGCAGCTCATCCGGGAGCTCCTACGAGCAGTACTTC.

The chain carries TRBV28 and TRBJ2-5; 8 bases are a match to TRBD1. There are 17 residues in the CDR3. J lost 5 bases, V lost 2 bases, and 13 bases had no gene match. Per the germline V gene, CDR1 is MDHEN and CDR2 is SYDVKM. Here the CDR3 DNA reads TGTGCCAGCAGTTTAAGAACTTTGACAGGGGCGGGGGAGACCCAGTACTTC. Translating gives CASSLRTLTGAGETQYF.

The V and J genes are TRBV12-3 or TRBV12-4 and TRBJ1-2; the D is unclear. CDR3 length equals 12 residues. The germline V and J ends were trimmed by 6 bases and 8 bases, with 13 bases remaining between them. The CDR3 is CASSPGGNGYTF. The DNA of the CDR3 is TGTGCCAGCAGCCCAGGAGGGAACGGCTACACCTTC.

This rearrangement joins TRBV5-6 to TRBJ1-1; 8 bases are a match to TRBD1. This CDR3 has 14 residues. V dropped 1 base and J dropped 3; count of bases not matched to a gene: 2. CDR1 and CDR2 from the germline V gene are SGHDT and YYEEEE. The CDR3 region has the DNA TGTGCCAGCAGCTTGCTGGGACAGGACACTGAAGCTTTCTTT. It encodes CASSLLGQDTEAFF. The complete variable domain, with remaining parts taken from reference TRBV5-6 and TRBJ1-1, reads DAGVTQSPTHLIKTRGQQVTLRCSPKSGHDTVSWYQQALGQGPQFIFQYYEEEERQRGNFPDRFSGHQFPNYSSELNVNALLLGDSALYLCASSLLGQDTEAFFGQGTRLTVV.

The chain uses TRBV5-4 and TRBJ1-1; 7 bases agree with TRBD1. Trimming at V came to 4 bases and at J to 5 bases, leaving 11 bases not matched to a gene. The germline V gene has CDR1 SGHNT and CDR2 YYREEE (reference sequence). This CDR3 spans 15 amino acids. CDR3 in amino acids: CASSIGNRGWTEAFF. CDR3 nucleotide sequence: TGTGCCAGCAGCATTGGAAACAGGGGTTGGACTGAAGCTTTCTTT.

This rearrangement joins TRBV5-1 to TRBJ2-3, with 13 bases fitting TRBD2. There are 16 residues in the CDR3. V shed 7 bases, J shed 3 bases, and the junction held 8 bases outside the gene matches. The germline V gene encodes CDR1 SGHRS and CDR2 YFSETQ. CDR3 protein: CASRTSGGAGTDTQYF. CDR3 nucleotides: TGCGCCAGCCGCACTAGCGGGGGGGCCGGAACAGATACGCAGTATTTT.

V gene TRBV12-5 combines with J gene TRBJ2-1, with D possibly TRBD1 on 6 matching bases. Trimming left V 5 bases short and J 5 bases short, with 10 bases between. The CDR3 has 13 amino acids. Germline CDR1 and CDR2: LGHNT and FRNRAP. This CDR3 is CASGTGQHNEQFF. DNA for the CDR3: TGTGCTAGTGGTACCGGACAGCACAATGAGCAGTTCTTC.

The chain employs TRBV25-1 and TRBJ2-7; the D gene could be TRBD1 or TRBD2 (5 bases each). The CDR3 consists of 12 residues. Germline CDR1 reads MGHDK; CDR2 reads SYGVNS. Trimming removed 5 bases at V and 6 bases at J, with 11 bases between. Here the CDR3 reads CASSPGTVEQYF. The CDR3 DNA reads as TGTGCCAGCAGTCCAGGGACGGTCGAGCAGTACTTC.

This clone was found a few times. CDR3 region: CASTPGSTNEKLFF. Written as DNA, the CDR3 is TGTGCCAGTACCCCCGGCTCAACTAATGAAAAACTGTTTTTT. V usage is TRBV19 and J usage is TRBJ1-4; D call uncertain. Trimming took 7 bases from V and 0 from J, leaving 9 bases between them. Germline CDR1 reads LNHDA; CDR2 reads SQIVND (reference sequence). This CDR3 contains 14 residues.

The rearrangement uses TRBV28 and TRBJ1-2, with a weak D call TRBD1 (6 bases). Trimming removed 6 bases at V and 5 bases at J, with 13 bases between. The CDR3 totals 13 residues. The germline CDR1 and CDR2 sequences are MDHEN and SYDVKM. CDR3 sequence (DNA): TGTGCCAGCAGGTCCGGGACACCGTATGGCTACACCTTC. Residues: CASRSGTPYGYTF.

The J gene is TRBJ1-5, the V gene TRBV18, with 11 bases lining up with TRBD1. The CDR3 consists of 17 residues. With V trimmed by 2 bases and J by 5 bases, 8 bases remained unmatched. Per the germline V gene, CDR1 is KGHSH and CDR2 is LQKENI. The CDR3 sequence is CASSPFGQGAFDQPQHF. CDR3 coding DNA: TGTGCCAGCTCACCATTCGGACAGGGGGCATTTGATCAGCCCCAGCATTTT.

V is TRBV11-2 and J is TRBJ2-3; tentatively, D is TRBD1 (6 bases). Germline-derived CDR1 and CDR2 are SGHAT and FQNNGV. There are 13 residues in the CDR3. V shed 1 base and J shed 7 bases, with 9 bases lying between them. CDR3 residues: CASSLGQGNTQYF. In nucleotides, the CDR3 is TGTGCCAGCAGCTTAGGGCAGGGGAATACGCAGTATTTT.

The V and J genes are TRBV5-4 and TRBJ2-5, with a tentative D call TRBD2 (6 bases). The CDR3 spans 16 residues. V shed 4 bases and J shed 4 bases, with 20 bases lying between them. Germline assignment: CDR1 SGHNT and CDR2 YYREEE (reference sequence). The CDR3 loop reads CASSAPGTFIGETQYF. The CDR3, as DNA: TGTGCCAGCAGCGCCCCAGGGACTTTCATTGGAGAGACCCAGTACTTC.

V is TRBV7-3 and J is TRBJ2-1; D is ambiguous. Germline V gene lookup returns CDR1 SGHTA and CDR2 FQGTGA. Trimming removed 2 bases from V and 2 bases from J, with 4 bases in between. This CDR3 is built from 13 residues. The CDR3: CASSLAAYNEQFF. The DNA of the CDR3 is TGTGCCAGCAGCTTAGCGGCCTACAATGAGCAGTTCTTC.